This record looks at one T cell receptor beta chain sequence and its context. This record comes from a study of blood T cell repertoires in COVID-19. Study overall: Samples representing acute and convalescent COVID-19 were sourced from the United States, Italy and Spain. In each case, the material was cDNA or gDNA derived from T cells, B-cell-depleted T cells, or PBMCs.

The trim removed 3 bases at V and 0 bases at J, leaving 6 bases unmatched. The CDR3 length is 16 residues. Germline V gene sequence: CDR1 KGHSH, CDR2 LQKENI. Per the authors' pipeline: Using reference gene primer amplification, nucleated cell counts were estimated. Sequenced by immunoSEQ multiplex PCR; TCRdb stores in-frame clones only, minus some. D and trimming come from the DNA, and the V and J calls and clone size come from that table. The sample gives 68,000 or so clones, around 80% of which show up once; roughly 10% is in the top ten. The rearrangement links TRBV18 to TRBJ1-2, with 8 bases lining up with TRBD1. The clonotype comes from a woman in her fifties or sixties with acute or convalescent COVID-19. The source material was peripheral blood. CDR3 sequence: CASSPTTGEANYGYTF. CDR3 nucleotides: TGTGCCAGCTCACCGACGACAGGGGAGGCTAACTATGGCTACACCTTC. Variable domain in full (rest from reference TRBV18 and TRBJ1-2): NAGVMQNPRHLVRRRGQEARLRCSPMKGHSHVYWYRQLPEEGLKFMVYLQKENIIDESGMPKERFSAEFPKEGPSILRIQQVVRGDSAAYFCASSPTTGEANYGYTFGSGTRLTVV.